The 18 T cell receptor beta chains below were found in one sample sequenced in a study of identical twins. A single record per CDR3 protein comes from TCRdb applying MiXCR to the 5' RACE reads. The sample gives approximately 530,000 distinct CDR3 sequences, about a fifth of which show up once; more than 0.4% is in the top ten. This sample also appeared in a second study, on yellow fever vaccine responses in identical twins.

The sample was CD4+ T cells sorted from blood. The receptor set was obtained from a woman under 30 in good health.

This clonotype was counted a few times. The V call is TRBV20-1, the J call TRBJ1-2; D is undetermined. Deletions cut 3 bases from V and 4 bases from J, with 12 bases between. The CDR3 is 13 amino acids. CDR1 and CDR2 (germline): DFQATT, SNEGSKA (reference sequence). CDR3 DNA: TGCAGTGCTAGCGGTCAACTTCCCTATGGCTACACCTTC. Encoded protein: CSASGQLPYGYTF.

This clonotype has just a few counts. The chain couples TRBV4-1 to TRBJ1-5; the D gene is possibly TRBD1 (6 bases). V gave up 0 bases and J gave up 6 bases, with 15 bases separating them. Germline V gives CDR1 MGHRA, CDR2 YSYEKL. The CDR3 is 16 amino acids. This CDR3 is CASSQDRDPRGQPQHF. CDR3 nucleotides: TGCGCCAGCAGCCAAGATCGCGACCCCAGGGGTCAGCCCCAGCATTTT.

The chain employs TRBV10-3 and TRBJ1-6; TRBD1 matches 9 bases. CDR1 is ENHRY and CDR2 is SYGVKD in the germline V gene. This CDR3 region has 14 residues. Trimming removed 9 bases from V and 7 bases from J; junction bases left unmatched: 7. CDR3 coding DNA: TGTGCCATAAGCCGGGACAGGGACAATTCACCCCTCCACTTT. The encoded protein is CAISRDRDNSPLHF.

V gene TRBV6-5 combines with J gene TRBJ2-5; tentatively, D is TRBD1 (6 bases). The CDR3 covers 16 residues. Germline CDR1 reads MNHEY; CDR2 reads SVGAGI. Trimming left V 5 bases short and J 4 bases short, with 20 bases between. The CDR3 sequence is CASSTRRGGLGETQYF. CDR3 coding DNA: TGTGCCAGCAGTACTCGCAGGGGCGGTTTAGGAGAGACCCAGTACTTC.

This clonotype was seen more than once but under ten times. V and J are TRBV14 and TRBJ1-6; D remains unclear. CDR1 and CDR2 from the germline V gene are SGHDN and FVKESK. CDR3 length: 12 residues. The V end lost 2 bases, the J end lost 8 bases, and 4 bases lay between the germline ends. In DNA, the CDR3 is TGTGCCAGCAGCCAAATTTATTCACCCCTCCACTTT. This translates into CASSQIYSPLHF. Supplemented by reference TRBV14 and TRBJ1-6, the full variable domain reads EAGVTQFPSHSVIEKGQTVTLRCDPISGHDNLYWYRRVMGKEIKFLLHFVKESKQDESGMPNNRFLAERTGGTYSTLKVQPAELEDSGVYFCASSQIYSPLHFGNGTRLTVT.

This clonotype was detected only a few times. The junction departs from the called germline gene at one end, perhaps through a read error. The chain links TRBV7-8 to TRBJ2-3; weak D call: TRBD2 (5 bases). The germline V gene has CDR1 SGHVS and CDR2 FQNEAQ. The CDR3 runs 13 residues. In DNA, the CDR3 is TGCGCCAGCAGCTTGGTAACTAGGGATACGCAGTATTTT. Translated, it gives CASSLVTRDTQYF.

The chain recombines TRBV5-1 with TRBJ2-6; D unclear. The CDR3 runs to 15 residues. V was cut by 4 bases and J by 2 bases, with 10 bases left in between. Germline V CDR1 and CDR2: SGHRS, YFSETQ. The CDR3 region has the DNA TGCGCCAGCAGCCAGACACAACCTGGGGCCAACGTCCTGACTTTC. This codes for CASSQTQPGANVLTF.

This clonotype was found a few times. The chain links TRBV6-1 to TRBJ1-4; TRBD1 might be the D (5 bases). The CDR3 is 14 amino acids. Germline V gene sequence: CDR1 MNHNS, CDR2 SASEGT. Trimming cost V 5 bases and J 8 bases, with 15 bases left between them. The CDR3 coding sequence is TGTGCCAGCAGTACCCCGGGGGATAAGGAAAAACTGTTTTTT. Translation: CASSTPGDKEKLFF.

This clonotype has only a few counts. This CDR3 reads CASSLTEPGEAGSSYGYTF. CDR3 bases: TGTGCCAGCAGTTTAACTGAACCAGGGGAGGCAGGTAGTAGCTATGGCTACACCTTC. J is TRBJ1-2 and V is TRBV12-3 or TRBV12-4; a weak D match, TRBD1 (6 bases). V was shortened by 2 bases and J by 4 bases, with 26 bases between the two germline ends. This CDR3 contains 19 residues.

The V call is TRBV3-1, the J call TRBJ1-5; no clear D. This CDR3 region has 16 residues. Germline values: CDR1 LGHDT, CDR2 YNNKEL (reference sequence). V lost 1 base, J lost 5 bases, and 15 bases lay in between. CDR3 sequence (DNA): TGTGCCAGCAGCCAAGTTCTCTCGCGTTCGGATCAGCCCCAGCATTTT. Amino acids: CASSQVLSRSDQPQHF.

This clonotype turned up a few times. J is TRBJ2-5 and V is TRBV10-3, with 7 nucleotides matching TRBD2. V lost 0 bases to trimming and J lost 3 bases; unmatched junction nucleotides: 4. Germline V gene sequence: CDR1 ENHRY, CDR2 SYGVKD. The CDR3 has 15 amino acids. This chain's CDR3 is CAISESIGREETQYF. The DNA for the CDR3 is TGTGCCATCAGTGAGTCGATTGGGAGGGAAGAGACCCAGTACTTC.

This chain uses TRBV29-1 with TRBJ2-6, with unresolved D. The CDR3 loop spans 15 amino acids. From germline, CDR1 is SQVTM and CDR2 ANQGSEA. V lost 2 bases and J lost 0, with 8 bases in between. The CDR3 region is CSVERRSSGANVLTF. CDR3 in DNA: TGCAGCGTTGAACGGAGAAGCTCTGGGGCCAACGTCCTGACTTTC.

This clonotype was detected only a few times. The gene calls are TRBV12-3 or TRBV12-4 and TRBJ1-1; 11 bases line up with TRBD1. J lost 3 bases, V lost 0 bases, and 6 bases had no gene match. The CDR3 contains 17 residues. CDR3 sequence reads: CASSLADRGLRDTEAFF. CDR3 DNA: TGTGCCAGCAGTTTAGCGGACAGGGGGCTGAGGGACACTGAAGCTTTCTTT.

This clonotype came up a few times. J is TRBJ2-7 and V is TRBV3-1; D is possibly TRBD2 (6 bases). This CDR3 spans 14 amino acids. Germline assignment: CDR1 LGHDT and CDR2 YNNKEL (reference sequence). Trimming took 10 bases from V and 1 from J, leaving 17 bases between them. CDR3 loop: CATKLGGGSYEQYF. Here the CDR3 DNA reads TGTGCCACCAAACTTGGGGGAGGATCCTACGAGCAGTACTTC.

The gene calls are TRBV3-1 and TRBJ1-2; D may be TRBD1 (5 bases). The V gene lost 0 bases and the J gene lost 4 bases, with 9 bases spanning the gap. Germline loops: CDR1 LGHDT, CDR2 YNNKEL (reference sequence). The length of the CDR3 is 14 residues. The CDR3 region is CASSQERGTYGYTF. The CDR3 region has the DNA TGTGCCAGCAGCCAAGAGCGGGGGACCTATGGCTACACCTTC. Full variable domain (rest looked up from reference TRBV3-1 and TRBJ1-2): DTAVSQTPKYLVTQMGNDKSIKCEQNLGHDTMYWYKQDSKKFLKIMFSYNNKELIINETVPNRFSPKSPDKAHLNLHINSLELGDSAVYFCASSQERGTYGYTFGSGTRLTVV.

The chain is built from TRBV27 and TRBJ1-2; 9 bases align to TRBD1. Trimming cost V 3 bases and J 6 bases; bases outside gene matches: 11. Germline V gene data show CDR1 as MNHEY and CDR2 as SMNVEV (reference sequence). The CDR3 has 16 amino acids. CDR3 loop: CASSFRPPGQGNGYTF. The CDR3 DNA is TGTGCCAGCAGTTTCCGACCTCCGGGACAGGGCAATGGCTACACCTTC.

This clonotype came up a few times. This sequence joins TRBV12-3 or TRBV12-4 and TRBJ2-7, with TRBD1 matching over 8 bases. This CDR3 spans 11 amino acids. V lost 4 bases and J lost 10; bases outside the gene matches: 3. CDR3 bases: TGTGCCAGCAGTTGGGGACAGGAACAGTACTTC. Amino acids: CASSWGQEQYF.

J is TRBJ2-7 and V is TRBV20-1; 13 nucleotides match TRBD2. The CDR3 is made up of 15 amino acids. V shed 5 bases, J shed 5 bases, and the junction held 9 bases outside the gene matches. Germline CDR1 reads DFQATT; CDR2 reads SNEGSKA (reference sequence). Here the CDR3 DNA reads TGCAGTGCTGGCAGCACTAGCGGGAGGGCCGACGAGCAGTACTTC. Translating gives CSAGSTSGRADEQYF.